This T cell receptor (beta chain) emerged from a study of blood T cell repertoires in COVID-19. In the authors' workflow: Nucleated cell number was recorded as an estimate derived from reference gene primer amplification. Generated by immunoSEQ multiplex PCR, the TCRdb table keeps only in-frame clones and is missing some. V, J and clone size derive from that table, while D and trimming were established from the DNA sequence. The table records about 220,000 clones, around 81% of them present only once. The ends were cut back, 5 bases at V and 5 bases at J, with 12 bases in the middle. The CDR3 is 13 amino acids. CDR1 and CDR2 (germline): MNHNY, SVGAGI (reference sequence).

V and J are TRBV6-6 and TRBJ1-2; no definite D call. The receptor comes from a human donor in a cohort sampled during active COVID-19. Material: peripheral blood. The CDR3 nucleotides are TGTGCCAGCAGTGACCCGGGGAGGTATGGCTACACCTTC. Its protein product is CASSDPGRYGYTF.